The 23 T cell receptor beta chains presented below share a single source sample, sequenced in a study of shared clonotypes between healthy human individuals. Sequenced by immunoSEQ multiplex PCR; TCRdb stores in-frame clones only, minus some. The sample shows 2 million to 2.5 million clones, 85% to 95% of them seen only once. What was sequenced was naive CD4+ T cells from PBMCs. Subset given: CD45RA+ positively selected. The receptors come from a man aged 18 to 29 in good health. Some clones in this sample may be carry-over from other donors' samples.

CDR3 coding DNA: TGTGCCACCGGGACTAGGGGTTCCTACGAGCAGTACTTC. It translates to CATGTRGSYEQYF. The rearrangement joins TRBV28 to TRBJ2-7; TRBD2 aligns across 8 bases. V lost 10 bases and J lost 1; bases outside the gene matches: 6. The CDR3 covers 13 residues. The germline gives CDR1 MDHEN, CDR2 SYDVKM.

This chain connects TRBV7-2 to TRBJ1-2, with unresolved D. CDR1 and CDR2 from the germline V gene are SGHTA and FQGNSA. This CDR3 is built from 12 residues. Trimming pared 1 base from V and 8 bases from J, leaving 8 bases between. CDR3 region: CASSLGLEGYTF. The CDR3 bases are TGTGCCAGCAGCTTAGGCCTCGAGGGCTACACCTTC.

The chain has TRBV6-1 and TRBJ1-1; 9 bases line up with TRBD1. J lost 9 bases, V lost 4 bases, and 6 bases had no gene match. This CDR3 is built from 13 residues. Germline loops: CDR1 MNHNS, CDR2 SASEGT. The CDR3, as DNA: TGTGCCAGCAGTGGGCCGGGACAGGGTAAAGCTTTCTTT. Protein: CASSGPGQGKAFF.

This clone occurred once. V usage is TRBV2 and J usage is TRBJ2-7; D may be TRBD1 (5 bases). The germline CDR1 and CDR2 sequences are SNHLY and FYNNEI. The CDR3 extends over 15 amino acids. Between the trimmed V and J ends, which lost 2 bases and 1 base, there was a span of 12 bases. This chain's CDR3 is CASSEIRAGSYEQYF. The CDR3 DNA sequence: TGTGCCAGCAGTGAAATTAGGGCAGGGTCCTACGAGCAGTACTTC.

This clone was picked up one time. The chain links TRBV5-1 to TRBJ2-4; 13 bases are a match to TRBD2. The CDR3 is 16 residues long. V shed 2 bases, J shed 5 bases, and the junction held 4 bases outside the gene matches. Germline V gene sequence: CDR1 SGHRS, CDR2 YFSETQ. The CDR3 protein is CASSLGTSGRENIQYF. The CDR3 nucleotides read TGCGCCAGCAGCTTAGGCACTAGCGGGAGGGAAAACATTCAGTACTTC.

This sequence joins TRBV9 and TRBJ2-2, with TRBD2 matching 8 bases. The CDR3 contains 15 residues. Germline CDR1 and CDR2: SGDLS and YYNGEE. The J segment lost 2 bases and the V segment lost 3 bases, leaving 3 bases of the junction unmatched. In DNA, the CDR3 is TGTGCCAGCAGCGGTAGCGGGACAAACACCGGGGAGCTGTTTTTT. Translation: CASSGSGTNTGELFF. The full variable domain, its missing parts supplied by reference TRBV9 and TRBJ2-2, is DSGVTQTPKHLITATGQRVTLRCSPRSGDLSVYWYQQSLDQGLQFLIQYYNGEERAKGNILERFSAQQFPDLHSELNLSSLELGDSALYFCASSGSGTNTGELFFGEGSRLTVL.

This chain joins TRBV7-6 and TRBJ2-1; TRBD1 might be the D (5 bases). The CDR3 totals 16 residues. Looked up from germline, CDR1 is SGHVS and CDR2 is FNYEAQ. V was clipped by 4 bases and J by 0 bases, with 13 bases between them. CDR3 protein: CASSSGILGSYNEQFF. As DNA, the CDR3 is TGTGCCAGCAGCTCAGGGATCCTGGGCTCCTACAATGAGCAGTTCTTC.

This chain's CDR3 is CASSSPGRDTQYF. The CDR3 coding sequence is TGTGCCAGCAGCTCCCCAGGAAGAGATACGCAGTATTTT. This chain joins TRBV7-2 and TRBJ2-3; no reliable D call. Germline-derived CDR1 and CDR2 are SGHTA and FQGNSA. Between the trimmed V and J ends, which lost 4 bases and 5 bases, there was a span of 10 bases. The CDR3 has 13 amino acids.

CDR3 nucleotides: TGCGCCAGCAGCTTGGAGAGATGGGGGAGAGTCCACGAGCAGTACTTC. Translated, it gives CASSLERWGRVHEQYF. The V call is TRBV5-1, the J call TRBJ2-7, with D perhaps TRBD1 or TRBD2 (5 bases each). CDR3 size: 16 residues. Germline values: CDR1 SGHRS, CDR2 YFSETQ. V lost 0 bases to trimming and J lost 5 bases, with 18 bases between them.

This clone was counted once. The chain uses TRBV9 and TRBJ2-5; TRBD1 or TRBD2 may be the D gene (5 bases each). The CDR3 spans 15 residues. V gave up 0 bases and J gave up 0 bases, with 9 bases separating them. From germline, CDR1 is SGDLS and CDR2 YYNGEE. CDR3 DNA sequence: TGTGCCAGCAGCGTAGGGGGACCCAACCAAGAGACCCAGTACTTC. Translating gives CASSVGGPNQETQYF. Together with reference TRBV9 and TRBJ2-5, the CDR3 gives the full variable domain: DSGVTQTPKHLITATGQRVTLRCSPRSGDLSVYWYQQSLDQGLQFLIQYYNGEERAKGNILERFSAQQFPDLHSELNLSSLELGDSALYFCASSVGGPNQETQYFGPGTRLLVL.

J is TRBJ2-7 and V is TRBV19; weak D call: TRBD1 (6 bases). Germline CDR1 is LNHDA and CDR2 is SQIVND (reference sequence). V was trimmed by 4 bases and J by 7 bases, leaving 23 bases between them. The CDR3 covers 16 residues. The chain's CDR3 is CASSTARQAAAKEQYF. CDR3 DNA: TGTGCCAGTAGTACCGCTCGACAGGCCGCCGCGAAAGAGCAGTACTTC.

CDR3 protein: CASSSLQDYEQYF. CDR3 DNA sequence: TGCGCCAGCAGCTCATTACAGGACTACGAGCAGTACTTC. The chain employs TRBV4-1 and TRBJ2-7, with a possible D match to TRBD1 (5 bases). CDR1 and CDR2 (germline): MGHRA, YSYEKL. Trimming pared 5 bases from V and 3 bases from J, leaving 11 bases between. This CDR3 is built from 13 residues.

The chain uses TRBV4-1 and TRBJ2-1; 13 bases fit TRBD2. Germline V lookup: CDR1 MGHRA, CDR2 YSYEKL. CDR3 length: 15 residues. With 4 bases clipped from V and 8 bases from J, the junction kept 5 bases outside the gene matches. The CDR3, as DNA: TGCGCCAGCAGCCCAACTAGCGGGAGGGGGTATGAGCAGTTCTTC. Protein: CASSPTSGRGYEQFF.

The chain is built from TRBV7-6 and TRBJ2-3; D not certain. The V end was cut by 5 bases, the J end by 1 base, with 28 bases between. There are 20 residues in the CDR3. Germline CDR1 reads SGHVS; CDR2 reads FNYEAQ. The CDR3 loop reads CASSPNPIGPYMMGTDTQYF. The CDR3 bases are TGTGCCAGCAGCCCCAACCCCATCGGGCCCTATATGATGGGCACAGATACGCAGTATTTT. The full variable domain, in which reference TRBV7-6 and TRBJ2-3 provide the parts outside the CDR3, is GAGVSQSPRYKVTKRGQDVALRCDPISGHVSLYWYRQALGQGPEFLTYFNYEAQQDKSGLPNDRFSAERPEGSISTLTIQRTEQRDSAMYRCASSPNPIGPYMMGTDTQYFGPGTRLTVL.

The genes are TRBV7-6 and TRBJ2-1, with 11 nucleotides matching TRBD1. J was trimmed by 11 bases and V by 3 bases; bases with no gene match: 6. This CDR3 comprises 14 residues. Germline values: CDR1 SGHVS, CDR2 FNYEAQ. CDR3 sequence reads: CASSFVGQGAKQFF. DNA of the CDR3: TGTGCCAGCAGCTTCGTTGGACAGGGGGCTAAGCAGTTCTTC.

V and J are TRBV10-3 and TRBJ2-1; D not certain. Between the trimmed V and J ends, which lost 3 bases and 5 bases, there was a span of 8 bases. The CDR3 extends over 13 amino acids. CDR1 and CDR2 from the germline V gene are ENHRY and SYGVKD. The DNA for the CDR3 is TGTGCCATCAGTGATACACGGAACAATGAGCAGTTCTTC. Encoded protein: CAISDTRNNEQFF.

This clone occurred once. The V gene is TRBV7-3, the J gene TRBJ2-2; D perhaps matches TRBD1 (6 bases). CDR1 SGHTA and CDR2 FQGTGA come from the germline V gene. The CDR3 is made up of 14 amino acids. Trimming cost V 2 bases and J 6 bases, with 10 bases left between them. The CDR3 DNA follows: TGTGCCAGCAGCTTATCAGGGGTGGCCGGGGAGCTGTTTTTT. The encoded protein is CASSLSGVAGELFF.

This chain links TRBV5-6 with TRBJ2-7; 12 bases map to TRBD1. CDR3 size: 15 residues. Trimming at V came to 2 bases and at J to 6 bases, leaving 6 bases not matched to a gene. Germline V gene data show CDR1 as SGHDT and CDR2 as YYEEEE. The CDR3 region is CASSFAGTGGVEQYF. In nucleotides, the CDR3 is TGTGCCAGCAGCTTCGCCGGGACAGGGGGCGTCGAGCAGTACTTC.

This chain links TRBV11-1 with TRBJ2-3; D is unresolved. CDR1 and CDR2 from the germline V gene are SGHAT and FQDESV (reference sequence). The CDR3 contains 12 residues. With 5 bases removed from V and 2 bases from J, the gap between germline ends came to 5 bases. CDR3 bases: TGTGCCAGCAGCCGAAACACAGATACGCAGTATTTT. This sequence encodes CASSRNTDTQYF.

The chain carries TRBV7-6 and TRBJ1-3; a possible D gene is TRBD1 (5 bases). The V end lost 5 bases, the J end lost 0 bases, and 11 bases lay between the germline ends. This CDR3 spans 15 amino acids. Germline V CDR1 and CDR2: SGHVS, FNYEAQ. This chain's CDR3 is CASSPRDLSGNTIYF. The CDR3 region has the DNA TGTGCCAGCAGCCCCAGGGACCTCTCTGGAAACACCATATATTTT.

CDR3 sequence reads: CAISESGGLADIPPNTQYF. DNA for the CDR3: TGTGCCATCAGTGAGTCCGGGGGACTAGCGGACATACCTCCCAATACGCAGTATTTT. The chain uses TRBV10-3 and TRBJ2-3; 11 bases align to TRBD2. The junction had 15 bases not matched to a gene; V was cut back by 0 bases and J by 7 bases. The CDR3 length is 19 residues. Germline assignment: CDR1 ENHRY and CDR2 SYGVKD.

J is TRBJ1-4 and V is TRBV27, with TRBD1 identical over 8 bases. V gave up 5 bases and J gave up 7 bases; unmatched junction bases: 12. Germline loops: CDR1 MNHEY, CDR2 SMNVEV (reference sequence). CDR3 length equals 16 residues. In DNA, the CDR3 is TGTGCCAGCAGTCCATGGACAGGGAGGTCGCTTGAAAAACTGTTTTTT. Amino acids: CASSPWTGRSLEKLFF. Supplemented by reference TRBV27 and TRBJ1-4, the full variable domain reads EAQVTQNPRYLITVTGKKLTVTCSQNMNHEYMSWYRQDPGLGLRQIYYSMNVEVTDKGDVPEGYKVSRKEKRNFPLILESPSPNQTSLYFCASSPWTGRSLEKLFFGSGTQLSVL.

The CDR3 here is CASSSPPLAGGRMTQYF. CDR3 bases: TGTGCCAGCAGCTCCCCGCCCCTAGCGGGGGGAAGAATGACCCAGTACTTC. V and J are TRBV7-2 and TRBJ2-5; 11 bases map to TRBD2. This CDR3 is 17 amino acids long. V lost 4 bases and J lost 7; bases outside the gene matches: 14. Germline CDR1 reads SGHTA; CDR2 reads FQGNSA. Based on the CDR3 plus reference TRBV7-2 and TRBJ2-5, the full variable domain is GAGVSQSPSNKVTEKGKDVELRCDPISGHTALYWYRQSLGQGLEFLIYFQGNSAPDKSGLPSDRFSAERTGGSVSTLTIQRTQQEDSAVYLCASSSPPLAGGRMTQYFGPGTRLLVL.